What follows are 14 T cell receptor beta chains derived from one specimen sequenced in a study of T cell responses to AZD1222 COVID-19 vaccine. Only in-frame clones appear in the TCRdb table, and some are missing; sequencing was by immunoSEQ multiplex PCR. Of more than 95,000 clones detected, about nine tenths appear once; the ten largest clones hold 4% to 5.5%. Sequences were derived from peripheral blood, sampled on day 0 of MenACWY control vaccination. These receptors originate from an adult in good health.

The chain joins TRBV6-5 to TRBJ2-7; weak D call: TRBD1 (5 bases). The CDR3 totals 15 residues. CDR1 MNHEY and CDR2 SVGAGI come from the germline V gene. The V end lost 0 bases, the J end lost 3 bases, and 12 bases lay between the germline ends. The CDR3 reads CASSYSGSRVYEQYF. In nucleotides, the CDR3 is TGTGCCAGCAGTTACTCGGGTTCCAGGGTCTACGAGCAGTACTTC.

This chain uses TRBV4-3 with TRBJ1-1; the D gene is possibly TRBD1 (5 bases). The V gene lost 0 bases and the J gene lost 2 bases, with 10 bases spanning the gap. The V gene's germline CDR1 is LGHNA and CDR2 YSLEER. The CDR3 covers 15 residues. The CDR3, as DNA: TGCGCCAGCAGCCAAGATTGGGGCCTAAACACTGAAGCTTTCTTT. This gives the protein CASSQDWGLNTEAFF.

This chain connects TRBV12-3 or TRBV12-4 to TRBJ1-2, with a weak D call TRBD1 (6 bases). The CDR3 is 13 amino acids. V was pared by 0 bases and J by 10 bases, with 12 bases between. This chain's CDR3 is CASSLAYGGLYTF. Here the CDR3 DNA reads TGTGCCAGCAGTTTAGCATACGGGGGGCTCTACACCTTC.

The chain links TRBV19 to TRBJ2-7; 13 bases are a match to TRBD2. The germline V gene has CDR1 LNHDA and CDR2 SQIVND (reference sequence). The CDR3 has 17 amino acids. V lost 1 base and J lost 4; bases outside the gene matches: 7. The CDR3 sequence: CASSIARLAGGIYEQYF. Here the CDR3 DNA reads TGTGCCAGTAGTATAGCTCGACTAGCGGGAGGAATATACGAGCAGTACTTC.

V is TRBV29-1 and J is TRBJ2-2; unclear D gene. The germline V and J ends were trimmed by 4 bases and 0 bases, with 3 bases remaining between them. Germline-derived CDR1 and CDR2 are SQVTM and ANQGSEA. The CDR3 extends over 12 amino acids. The CDR3 DNA sequence: TGCAGCGTTGTCCCGAACACCGGGGAGCTGTTTTTT. It encodes CSVVPNTGELFF.

The V and J genes are TRBV7-2 and TRBJ2-1; D is tentatively TRBD1 or TRBD2 (5 bases each). The CDR3 runs to 13 residues. Germline V gene sequence: CDR1 SGHTA, CDR2 FQGNSA. Trimming removed 6 bases from V and 4 bases from J, with 10 bases in between. The CDR3 DNA is TGTGCCAGCAGTTCCGGGGCGTACAATGAGCAGTTCTTC. Its translation is CASSSGAYNEQFF.

The chain is built from TRBV4-3 and TRBJ1-3; TRBD1 is a possible D gene (6 bases). V was clipped by 1 base and J by 1 base, with 8 bases between them. This CDR3 is 15 amino acids long. From germline, CDR1 is LGHNA and CDR2 YSLEER. As DNA, the CDR3 is TGCGCCAGCAGCCAAGCGGGGGCTTCTGGAAACACCATATATTTT. Its protein product is CASSQAGASGNTIYF.

This clone has a single count. J is TRBJ1-4 and V is TRBV21-1; the DNA was not compared with TRBD1, the D call given in the table. TRBV21-1 is termed a pseudogene. The CDR3 consists of 15 residues. DNA for the CDR3: TGTGCCAGCAAAATCATCAGGGTGACTAATGAAAAACTGTTTTTT. It encodes CASKIIRVTNEKLFF.

The chain carries TRBV7-9 and TRBJ2-7; 7 bases agree with TRBD2. V gave up 3 bases and J gave up 0 bases; unmatched junction bases: 2. Germline V CDR1 and CDR2: SEHNR, FQNEAQ (reference sequence). The length of the CDR3 is 14 residues. The CDR3: CASSFGGGSYEQYF. CDR3 nucleotide sequence: TGTGCCAGCAGCTTTGGCGGGGGCTCCTACGAGCAGTACTTC.

The chain recombines TRBV28 with TRBJ2-1; 10 bases align to TRBD2. Per germline, CDR1 MDHEN and CDR2 SYDVKM. V shed 4 bases and J 13 bases; nucleotides not matched to a gene: 16. The CDR3 has 16 amino acids. The DNA for the CDR3 is TGTGCCAGCAGTTCCAGCGGGCTAGCGGGAGAAGTCGAACAGTTCTTC. Amino acid sequence: CASSSSGLAGEVEQFF.

Of note for this clone: This CDR3 is also generated by other DNA sequences in the sample. The V and J genes are TRBV18 and TRBJ2-5; D is unresolved. From germline, CDR1 is KGHSH and CDR2 LQKENI. The CDR3 contains 12 residues. Trimming left V 0 bases short and J 5 bases short, with 4 bases between. CDR3 sequence reads: CASSPPGETQYF. CDR3 in DNA: TGTGCCAGCTCACCACCGGGGGAGACCCAGTACTTC.

The rearrangement links TRBV5-8 to TRBJ2-3, with TRBD2 matching over 8 bases. The CDR3 runs to 14 residues. The germline V gene encodes CDR1 SGHTS and CDR2 YDEGEE. V gave up 2 bases and J gave up 5 bases; unmatched junction bases: 4. DNA of the CDR3: TGTGCCAGCAGCTTAGCGGGAGATCGAGATACGCAGTATTTT. It codes for CASSLAGDRDTQYF.

This chain joins TRBV10-1 and TRBJ1-1, with D possibly matching TRBD1 (6 bases). V was cut by 2 bases and J by 4 bases, with 17 bases left in between. Germline V CDR1 and CDR2: WNHNN, SYGVQD (reference sequence). This CDR3 is built from 16 residues. CDR3 amino acids: CASSETLPRDITEAFF. CDR3 nucleotide sequence: TGCGCCAGCAGTGAGACGCTGCCTCGGGACATCACTGAAGCTTTCTTT.

This clone was picked up one time. The chain has TRBV6-1 and TRBJ1-5; D uncertain. The CDR3 consists of 13 residues. Germline V gene data show CDR1 as MNHNS and CDR2 as SASEGT. The germline V and J ends were trimmed by 2 bases and 6 bases, with 8 bases remaining between them. CDR3 region: CASSESDIQPQHF. CDR3 DNA: TGTGCCAGCAGTGAATCAGACATTCAGCCCCAGCATTTT.